The 14 T cell receptor beta chains given below trace back to one sample, sequenced in a study of blood T cell repertoires in COVID-19 (dated by TCRdb to about 2020). Library method: the immunoSEQ multiplex PCR assay. TCRdb retrieved this table from immuneACCESS and kept in-frame rearrangements only. Not all clones are present; in checked studies, unresolved V genes account for under half, and no reason is known for the remainder. The sample table holds 60,000 to 65,000 clones, of which approximately 86% were seen once. The top ten hold roughly 3.5% of the sample. The sequencing input was peripheral blood. The origin of the receptors is a man in his fifties or sixties with active COVID-19.

The V call is TRBV9, the J call TRBJ1-3; D may be TRBD1 (5 bases). CDR1 SGDLS and CDR2 YYNGEE come from the germline V gene. V shed 4 bases and J shed 2 bases, with 7 bases lying between them. The CDR3 has 13 residues. DNA of the CDR3: TGTGCCAGCAGCCGGGGGGCTGGAAACACCATATATTTT. Translating it yields CASSRGAGNTIYF.

This clone occurred once. This sequence joins TRBV11-2 and TRBJ2-2; TRBD1 is a possible D gene (5 bases). Trimming left V 5 bases short and J 3 bases short, with 7 bases between. The CDR3 spans 13 residues. Germline CDR1 SGHAT, CDR2 FQNNGV. This CDR3 reads CASSPGYTGELFF. The CDR3 bases are TGTGCCAGCAGCCCAGGGTACACCGGGGAGCTGTTTTTT. The variable domain in full, with the rest retrieved from reference TRBV11-2 and TRBJ2-2, is EAGVAQSPRYKIIEKRQSVAFWCNPISGHATLYWYQQILGQGPKLLIQFQNNGVVDDSQLPKDRFSAERLKGVDSTLKIQPAKLEDSAVYLCASSPGYTGELFFGEGSRLTVL.

The chain uses TRBV11-2 and TRBJ2-5, with 14 bases identical to TRBD2. The junction had 2 bases not matched to a gene; V was cut back by 4 bases and J by 4 bases. This CDR3 has 15 residues. Germline CDR1 SGHAT, CDR2 FQNNGV. The CDR3 loop is CASSSGLAGVETQYF. The CDR3 DNA is TGTGCCAGCAGCTCGGGACTAGCGGGGGTAGAGACCCAGTACTTC.

The chain links TRBV25-1 to TRBJ2-5, with a tentative D call TRBD1 (5 bases). This CDR3 is 13 amino acids long. V was pared by 7 bases and J by 5 bases, with 14 bases between. The germline V gene encodes CDR1 MGHDK and CDR2 SYGVNS. CDR3 sequence reads: CASISRVSETQYF. The CDR3 bases are TGTGCCAGCATAAGCAGGGTTTCGGAGACCCAGTACTTC. Variable domain in full (rest from reference TRBV25-1 and TRBJ2-5): EADIYQTPRYLVIGTGKKITLECSQTMGHDKMYWYQQDPGMELHLIHYSYGVNSTEKGDLSSESTVSRIRTEHFPLTLESARPSHTSQYLCASISRVSETQYFGPGTRLLVL.

V gene TRBV6-2 or TRBV6-3 combines with J gene TRBJ2-7; D remains ambiguous. The CDR3 runs to 14 residues. The germline CDR1 and CDR2 sequences are MNHEY and SVGEGT. V gave up 4 bases and J gave up 3 bases, with 13 bases separating them. The CDR3 region has the DNA TGTGCCAGCAGTTCCCTCGTTGAGTTCTACGAGCAGTACTTC. Protein: CASSSLVEFYEQYF.

J is TRBJ2-7 and V is TRBV9; 14 nucleotides match TRBD2. Trimming cost V 3 bases and J 9 bases; bases outside gene matches: 8. Germline assignment: CDR1 SGDLS and CDR2 YYNGEE. The CDR3 covers 15 residues. The CDR3 DNA is TGTGCCAGCAGCGCCGGACTAGCGGGGGGTCGGGGGCAGTACTTC. Its protein is CASSAGLAGGRGQYF.

In its sample, this clone was seen a few times. The CDR3 here is CASSHKGLEAFF. The CDR3 coding sequence is TGTGCCAGCAGCCATAAGGGGCTTGAAGCTTTCTTT. The chain combines TRBV3-1 (or the pseudogene TRBV3-2) with TRBJ1-1; a weak D match, TRBD1 (5 bases). The CDR3 length is 12 residues. V shed 3 bases and J shed 7 bases, with 9 bases lying between them. Per germline, CDR1 LGHDT and CDR2 YNNKEL (reference sequence).

This rearrangement joins TRBV19 to TRBJ1-6; D gene uncertain. V lost 8 bases and J lost 1, with 9 bases in between. The germline V gene has CDR1 LNHDA and CDR2 SQIVND (reference sequence). The CDR3 length is 14 residues. CDR3 region: CASLEGSYNSPLHF. The CDR3 bases are TGTGCCAGTCTTGAGGGATCCTATAATTCACCCCTCCACTTT. The full variable domain, completed using reference TRBV19 and TRBJ1-6, is DGGITQSPKYLFRKEGQNVTLSCEQNLNHDAMYWYRQDPGQGLRLIYYSQIVNDFQKGDIAEGYSVSREKKESFPLTVTSAQKNPTAFYLCASLEGSYNSPLHFGNGTRLTVT.

The chain joins TRBV7-6 to TRBJ2-3, with D maybe TRBD2 (5 bases). Germline loops: CDR1 SGHVS, CDR2 FNYEAQ. This CDR3 region has 18 residues. The V and J ends lost 1 base and 6 bases respectively, with 23 bases between them. This chain's CDR3 is CASSLVFAGHTLGDTQYF. The CDR3 nucleotides are TGTGCCAGCAGCTTAGTGTTCGCGGGCCACACACTTGGGGATACGCAGTATTTT.

This chain links TRBV2 with TRBJ1-5; possibly TRBD1 for D (6 bases). Germline CDR1 SNHLY, CDR2 FYNNEI. The ends were cut back, 5 bases at V and 2 bases at J, with 13 bases in the middle. This CDR3 is 15 amino acids long. CDR3: CASSLQGVRNQPQHF. DNA of the CDR3: TGTGCCAGCAGTTTACAGGGAGTGCGCAATCAGCCCCAGCATTTT.

This rearrangement joins TRBV2 to TRBJ1-6, with 7 bases lining up with TRBD1. Germline V lookup: CDR1 SNHLY, CDR2 FYNNEI. V shed 6 bases and J 3 bases; nucleotides not matched to a gene: 5. The CDR3 extends over 15 amino acids. CDR3 in DNA: TGTGCCAGCAGCCCGCCAGGGGGCTATAATTCACCCCTCCACTTT. Its translation is CASSPPGGYNSPLHF.

The chain has TRBV20-1 and TRBJ2-7, with D hard to call. Trimming stripped 2 bases from V and 6 bases from J, with 8 bases between. This CDR3 spans 11 amino acids. The germline CDR1 and CDR2 sequences are DFQATT and SNEGSKA (reference sequence). The CDR3 DNA follows: TGCAGTGCTAGATCAGGTGTCGAGCAGTACTTC. Its protein product is CSARSGVEQYF.

The chain combines TRBV7-2 with TRBJ1-2; TRBD1 is a possible D gene (6 bases). Trimming took off 5 bases at V and 4 bases at J, with 17 bases between the two ends. The CDR3 runs to 15 residues. Germline CDR1 reads SGHTA; CDR2 reads FQGNSA. The CDR3 DNA follows: TGTGCCAGCAGCACCTCTTCAGGGGTGGGCTATGGCTACACCTTC. Translated, it gives CASSTSSGVGYGYTF.

The chain employs TRBV5-1 and TRBJ2-2, with 10 bases identical to TRBD1. V trimming: 5 bases; J trimming: 5 bases; junction bases outside the gene matches: 3. This CDR3 comprises 14 residues. CDR1 SGHRS and CDR2 YFSETQ come from the germline V gene. CDR3 in amino acids: CASRWDRGTGELFF. Written as DNA, the CDR3 is TGCGCCAGCAGGTGGGACAGGGGAACCGGGGAGCTGTTTTTT.